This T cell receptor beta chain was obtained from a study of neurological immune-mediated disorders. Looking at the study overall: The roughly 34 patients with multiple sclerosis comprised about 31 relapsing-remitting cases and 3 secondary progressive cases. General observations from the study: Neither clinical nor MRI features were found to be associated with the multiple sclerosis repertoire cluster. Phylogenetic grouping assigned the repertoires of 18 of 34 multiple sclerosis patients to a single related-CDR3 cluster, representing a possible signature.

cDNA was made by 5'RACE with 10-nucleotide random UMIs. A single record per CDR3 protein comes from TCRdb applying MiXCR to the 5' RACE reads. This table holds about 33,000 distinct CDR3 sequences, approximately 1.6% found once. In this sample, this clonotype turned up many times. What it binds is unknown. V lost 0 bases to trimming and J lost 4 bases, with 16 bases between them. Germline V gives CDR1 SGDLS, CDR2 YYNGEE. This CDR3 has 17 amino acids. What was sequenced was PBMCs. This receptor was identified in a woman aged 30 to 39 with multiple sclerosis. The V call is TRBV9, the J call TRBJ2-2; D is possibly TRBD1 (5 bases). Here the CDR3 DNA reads TGTGCCAGCAGCGTAGGTCCACCTGGCAGGGCCACCGGGGAGCTGTTTTTT. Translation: CASSVGPPGRATGELFF.